These 9 T cell receptor beta chains share one sample of origin, sequenced in a study of metastatic and nonmetastatic thyroid tumors. TCRdb reanalyzed the PCR reads with MiXCR. The sample lists about 13,000 clones; about a quarter were seen once. Among the patients, none had received any treatment before thyroid surgery. The specimen sequenced was adjacent normal tissue. These receptors came from a female donor with papillary thyroid cancer or a benign thyroid nodule (not recorded which). Some clones in this sample may be carry-over from other donors' samples.

The sample holds a few counts of this clone. This sequence joins TRBV29-1 and TRBJ2-7, with D possibly TRBD1 on 7 matching bases. This CDR3 region has 13 residues. V dropped 2 bases and J dropped 0 bases, with 8 bases sitting between them. The germline gives CDR1 SQVTM, CDR2 ANQGSEA. For the CDR3, the DNA is TGCAGCGTTGAACAGGGGGGCTCCTACGAGCAGTACTTC. Protein product: CSVEQGGSYEQYF.

The rearrangement links TRBV2 to TRBJ2-2; D remains ambiguous. Germline V gives CDR1 SNHLY, CDR2 FYNNEI. This CDR3 region has 14 residues. Trimming cost V 1 base and J 5 bases, with 8 bases left between them. DNA of the CDR3: TGTGCCAGCAGTGAAGGGGCGAGAACCGGGGAGCTGTTTTTT. It encodes CASSEGARTGELFF.

J is TRBJ2-7 and V is TRBV10-3; 10 nucleotides line up with TRBD2. CDR1 is ENHRY, CDR2 SYGVKD, per germline. The CDR3 loop spans 15 amino acids. The V and J ends lost 4 bases and 7 bases, in that order; junction bases with no gene match: 10. The CDR3 bases are TGTGCCATCAGTGGTTTAGGACTAGCGGCTAGGGAGCAGTACTTC. This encodes CAISGLGLAAREQYF.

The gene calls are TRBV7-9 and TRBJ1-4; D gene uncertain. The CDR3 consists of 13 residues. The germline V and J ends were trimmed by 5 bases and 8 bases, with 12 bases remaining between them. Germline V gives CDR1 SEHNR, CDR2 FQNEAQ (reference sequence). CDR3: CASSLLGGEKLFF. The CDR3 bases are TGTGCCAGCAGCCTACTGGGTGGAGAAAAACTGTTTTTT.

This clone was seen ten or more times. The V and J genes are TRBV20-1 and TRBJ2-5; TRBD2 matches 10 bases. The CDR3 has 16 amino acids. The V and J ends lost 5 bases and 3 bases, in that order; junction bases with no gene match: 12. Looked up from germline, CDR1 is DFQATT and CDR2 is SNEGSKA (reference sequence). DNA of the CDR3: TGCAGTGCTGGGTCGGTCAGCGGGAGGGTTGAAGAGACCCAGTACTTC. Translating it yields CSAGSVSGRVEETQYF.

V and J are TRBV7-9 and TRBJ2-7; tentatively, D is TRBD1 (6 bases). The V end lost 5 bases, the J end lost 3 bases, and 17 bases lay between the germline ends. Germline V lookup: CDR1 SEHNR, CDR2 FQNEAQ (reference sequence). This CDR3 has 15 amino acids. Written as DNA, the CDR3 is TGTGCCAGCAGCGTGGACAGCCGGACCATCTACGAGCAGTACTTC. As protein: CASSVDSRTIYEQYF. Filled out from reference TRBV7-9 and TRBJ2-7, the complete variable domain reads DTGVSQNPRHKITKRGQNVTFRCDPISEHNRLYWYRQTLGQGPEFLTYFQNEAQLEKSRLLSDRFSAERPKGSFSTLEIQRTEQGDSAMYLCASSVDSRTIYEQYFGPGTRLTVT.

The chain recombines TRBV12-3 or TRBV12-4 with TRBJ2-3; no reliable D call. This CDR3 comprises 14 residues. Deletions cut 10 bases from V and 0 bases from J, with 14 bases between. The DNA for the CDR3 is TGTGCCACCAAGGTCGCAGCTAGCACAGATACGCAGTATTTT. Amino acids: CATKVAASTDTQYF.

There are a few counts of this clone. Other nucleotide sequences in the sample specify the same CDR3. The chain recombines TRBV29-1 with TRBJ1-2; TRBD1 matches at 7 bases. Trimming removed 0 bases from V and 5 bases from J; junction bases left unmatched: 3. The CDR3 is 13 residues long. Per germline, CDR1 SQVTM and CDR2 ANQGSEA. The CDR3 spells CSVEEAGGYGYTF. CDR3 bases: TGCAGCGTTGAAGAGGCAGGGGGTTATGGCTACACCTTC.

This clone appeared a few times. The chain is built from TRBV12-3 or TRBV12-4 and TRBJ2-6, with a weak D call TRBD1 (5 bases). The V and J ends lost 2 bases and 2 bases respectively, with 7 bases between them. The CDR3 contains 15 residues. This CDR3 reads CASSLWGPGANVLTF. The DNA for the CDR3 is TGTGCCAGCAGTTTATGGGGCCCTGGGGCCAACGTCCTGACTTTC.